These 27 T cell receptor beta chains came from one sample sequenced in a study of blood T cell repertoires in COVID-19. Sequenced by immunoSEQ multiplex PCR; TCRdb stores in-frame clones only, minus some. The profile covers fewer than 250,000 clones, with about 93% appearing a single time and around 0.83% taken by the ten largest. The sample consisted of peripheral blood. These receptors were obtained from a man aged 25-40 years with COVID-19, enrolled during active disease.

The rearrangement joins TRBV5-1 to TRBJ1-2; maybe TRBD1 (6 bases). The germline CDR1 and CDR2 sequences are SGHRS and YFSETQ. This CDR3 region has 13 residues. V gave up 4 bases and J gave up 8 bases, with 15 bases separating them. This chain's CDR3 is CASSLTGTVGYTF. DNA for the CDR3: TGCGCCAGCAGCCTGACAGGTACCGTCGGCTACACCTTC.

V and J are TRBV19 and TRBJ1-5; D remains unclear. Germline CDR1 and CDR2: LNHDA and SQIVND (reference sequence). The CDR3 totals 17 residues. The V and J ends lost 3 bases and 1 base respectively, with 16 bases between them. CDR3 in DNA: TGTGCCAGTAGTATTACCCTAGGCGGGAGGAGCAATCAGCCCCAGCATTTT. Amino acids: CASSITLGGRSNQPQHF.

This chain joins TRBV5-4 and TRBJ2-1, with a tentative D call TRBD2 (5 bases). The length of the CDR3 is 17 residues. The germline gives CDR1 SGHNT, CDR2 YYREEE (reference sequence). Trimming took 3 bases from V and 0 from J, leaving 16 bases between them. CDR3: CASSSSFGRGSYNEQFF. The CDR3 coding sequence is TGTGCCAGCAGCTCGTCTTTCGGCCGGGGCTCCTACAATGAGCAGTTCTTC. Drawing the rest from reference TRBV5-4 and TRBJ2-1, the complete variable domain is ETGVTQSPTHLIKTRGQQVTLRCSSQSGHNTVSWYQQALGQGPQFIFQYYREEENGRGNFPPRFSGLQFPNYSSELNVNALELDDSALYLCASSSSFGRGSYNEQFFGPGTRLTVL.

The CDR3 sequence is CASSLLSTNEKLFF. CDR3 coding DNA: TGTGCCAGCAGCTTACTGTCAACTAATGAAAAACTGTTTTTT. The chain carries TRBV11-2 and TRBJ1-4; no clear D gene. Germline CDR1 is SGHAT and CDR2 is FQNNGV. The CDR3 runs 14 residues. V was clipped by 2 bases and J by 0 bases, with 4 bases between them.

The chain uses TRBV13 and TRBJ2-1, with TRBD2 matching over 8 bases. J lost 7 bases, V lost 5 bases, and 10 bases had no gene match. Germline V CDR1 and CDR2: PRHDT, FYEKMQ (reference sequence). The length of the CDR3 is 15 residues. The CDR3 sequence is CASSLGTRFINEQFF. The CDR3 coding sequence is TGTGCCAGCAGCCTTGGGACTAGATTTATAAATGAGCAGTTCTTC.

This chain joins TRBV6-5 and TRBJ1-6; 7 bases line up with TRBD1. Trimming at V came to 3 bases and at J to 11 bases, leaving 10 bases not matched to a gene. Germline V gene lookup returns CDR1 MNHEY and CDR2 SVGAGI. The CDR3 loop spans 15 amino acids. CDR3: CASSYKNRGGAPLHF. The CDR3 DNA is TGTGCCAGCAGTTATAAAAACAGGGGTGGCGCACCCCTCCACTTT.

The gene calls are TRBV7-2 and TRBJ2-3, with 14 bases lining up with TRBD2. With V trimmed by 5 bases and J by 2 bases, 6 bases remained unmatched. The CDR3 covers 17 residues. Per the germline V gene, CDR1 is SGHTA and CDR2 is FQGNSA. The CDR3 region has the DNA TGTGCCAGCAGCACGGGACTAGCGGGGGCGATCACAGATACGCAGTATTTT. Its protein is CASSTGLAGAITDTQYF. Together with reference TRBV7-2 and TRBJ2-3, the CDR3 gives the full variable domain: GAGVSQSPSNKVTEKGKDVELRCDPISGHTALYWYRQSLGQGLEFLIYFQGNSAPDKSGLPSDRFSAERTGGSVSTLTIQRTQQEDSAVYLCASSTGLAGAITDTQYFGPGTRLTVL.

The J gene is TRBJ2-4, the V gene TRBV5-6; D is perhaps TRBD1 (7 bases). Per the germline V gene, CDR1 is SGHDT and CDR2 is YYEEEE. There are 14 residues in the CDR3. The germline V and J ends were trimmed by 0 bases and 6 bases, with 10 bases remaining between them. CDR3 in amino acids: CASSLGQGGNIQYF. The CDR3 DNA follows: TGTGCCAGCAGCTTGGGACAGGGAGGAAACATTCAGTACTTC.

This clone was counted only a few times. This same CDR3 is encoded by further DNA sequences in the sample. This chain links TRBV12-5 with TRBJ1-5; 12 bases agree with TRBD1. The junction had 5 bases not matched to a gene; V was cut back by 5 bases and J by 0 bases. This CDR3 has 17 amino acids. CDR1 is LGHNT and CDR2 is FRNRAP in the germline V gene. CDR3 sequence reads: CASGPGQGAYSNQPQHF. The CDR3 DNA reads TGTGCTAGTGGTCCGGGACAGGGGGCCTATAGCAATCAGCCCCAGCATTTT.

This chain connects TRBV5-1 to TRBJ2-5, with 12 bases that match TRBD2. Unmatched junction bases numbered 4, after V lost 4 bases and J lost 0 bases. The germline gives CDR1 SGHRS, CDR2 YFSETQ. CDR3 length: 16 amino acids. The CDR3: CASSTRTSGDQETQYF. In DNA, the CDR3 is TGCGCCAGCAGCACCAGGACTAGCGGGGACCAAGAGACCCAGTACTTC.

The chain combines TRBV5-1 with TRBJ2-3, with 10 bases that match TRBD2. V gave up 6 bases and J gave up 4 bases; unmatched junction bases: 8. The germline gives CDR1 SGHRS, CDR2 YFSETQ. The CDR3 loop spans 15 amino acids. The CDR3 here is CASNQLAGSADTQYF. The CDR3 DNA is TGCGCCAGCAACCAACTAGCGGGGTCCGCAGATACGCAGTATTTT.

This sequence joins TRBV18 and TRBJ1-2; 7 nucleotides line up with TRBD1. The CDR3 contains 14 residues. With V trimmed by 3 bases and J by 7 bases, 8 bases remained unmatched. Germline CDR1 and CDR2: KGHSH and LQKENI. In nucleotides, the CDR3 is TGTGCCAGCTCACCTTTAGAGGGGGCCGGTGGCTACACCTTC. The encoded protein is CASSPLEGAGGYTF.

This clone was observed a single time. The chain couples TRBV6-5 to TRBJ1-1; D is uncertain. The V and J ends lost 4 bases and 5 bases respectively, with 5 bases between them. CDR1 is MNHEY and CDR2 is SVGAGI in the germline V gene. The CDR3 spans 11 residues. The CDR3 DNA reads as TGTGCCAGCAGTTCCAGGACTGAAGCTTTCTTT. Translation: CASSSRTEAFF.

The CDR3 region is CASSPEVNEQFF. Written as DNA, the CDR3 is TGCGCCAGCAGCCCTGAGGTCAATGAGCAGTTCTTC. V gene TRBV5-1 combines with J gene TRBJ2-1, with D uncertain. V lost 4 bases to trimming and J lost 6 bases, with 8 bases between them. Germline lookup yields CDR1 SGHRS and CDR2 YFSETQ. CDR3 length: 12 residues.

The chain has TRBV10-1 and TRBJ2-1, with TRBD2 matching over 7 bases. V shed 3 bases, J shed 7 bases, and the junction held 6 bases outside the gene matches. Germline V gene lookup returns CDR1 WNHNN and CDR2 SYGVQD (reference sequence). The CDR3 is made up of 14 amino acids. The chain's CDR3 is CASSEEQRGNEQFF. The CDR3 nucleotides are TGCGCCAGCAGTGAAGAACAGCGGGGAAATGAGCAGTTCTTC.

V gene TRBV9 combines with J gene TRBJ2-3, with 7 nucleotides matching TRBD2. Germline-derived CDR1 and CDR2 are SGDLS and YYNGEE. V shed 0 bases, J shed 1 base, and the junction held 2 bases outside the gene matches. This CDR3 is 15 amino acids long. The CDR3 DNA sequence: TGTGCCAGCAGCGTAGGGGCGGGAGGCACAGATACGCAGTATTTT. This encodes CASSVGAGGTDTQYF.

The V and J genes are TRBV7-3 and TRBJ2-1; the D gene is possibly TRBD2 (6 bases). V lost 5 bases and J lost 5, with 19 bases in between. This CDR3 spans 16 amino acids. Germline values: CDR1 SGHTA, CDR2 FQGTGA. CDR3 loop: CASSQDGTALHNEQFF. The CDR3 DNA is TGTGCCAGCAGCCAAGATGGGACTGCCCTCCACAATGAGCAGTTCTTC.

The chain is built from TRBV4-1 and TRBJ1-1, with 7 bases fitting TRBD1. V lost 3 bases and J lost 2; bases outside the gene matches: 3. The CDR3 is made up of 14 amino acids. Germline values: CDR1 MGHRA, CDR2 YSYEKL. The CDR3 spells CASSHRGGNTEAFF. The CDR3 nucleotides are TGCGCCAGCAGCCACAGAGGGGGCAACACTGAAGCTTTCTTT.

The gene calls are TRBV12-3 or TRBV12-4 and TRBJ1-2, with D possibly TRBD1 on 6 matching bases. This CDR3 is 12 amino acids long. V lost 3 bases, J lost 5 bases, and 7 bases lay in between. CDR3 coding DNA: TGTGCCAGCAGTTTTCAGGGGTATGGCTACACCTTC. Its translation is CASSFQGYGYTF.

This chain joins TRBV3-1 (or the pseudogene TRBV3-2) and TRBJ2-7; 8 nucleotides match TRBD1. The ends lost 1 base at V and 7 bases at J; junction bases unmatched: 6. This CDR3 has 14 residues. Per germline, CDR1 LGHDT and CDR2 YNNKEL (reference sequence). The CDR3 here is CASSQGGRGREQYF. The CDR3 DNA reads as TGTGCCAGCAGCCAAGGAGGCAGGGGGCGGGAGCAGTACTTC.

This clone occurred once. The CDR3 sequence: CASSALDRGLSGTEAFF. CDR3 bases: TGTGCCAGCAGTGCCTTGGACAGGGGGCTTAGTGGCACTGAAGCTTTCTTT. The V gene is TRBV6-1, the J gene TRBJ1-1; 11 bases fit TRBD1. V was pared by 4 bases and J by 4 bases, with 11 bases of the junction left unmatched. CDR1 and CDR2 (germline): MNHNS, SASEGT. This CDR3 region has 17 residues.

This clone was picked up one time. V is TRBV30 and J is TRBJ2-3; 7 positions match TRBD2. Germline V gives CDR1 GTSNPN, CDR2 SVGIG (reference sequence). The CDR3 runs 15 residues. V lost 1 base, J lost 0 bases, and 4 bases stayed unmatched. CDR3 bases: TGTGCCTGGAGTGAAGCGGGGCTTAGCACAGATACGCAGTATTTT. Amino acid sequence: CAWSEAGLSTDTQYF. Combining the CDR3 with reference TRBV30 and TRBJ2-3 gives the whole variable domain SQTIHQWPATLVQPVGSPLSLECTVEGTSNPNLYWYRQAAGRGLQLLFYSVGIGQISSEVPQNLSASRPQDRQFILSSKKLLLSDSGFYLCAWSEAGLSTDTQYFGPGTRLTVL.

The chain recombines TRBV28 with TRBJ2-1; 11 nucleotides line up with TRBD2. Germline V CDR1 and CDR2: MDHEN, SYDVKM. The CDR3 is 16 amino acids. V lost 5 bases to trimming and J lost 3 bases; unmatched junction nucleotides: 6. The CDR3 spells CASSGPGTSGYNEQFF. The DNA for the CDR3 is TGTGCCAGCAGTGGCCCCGGGACTAGCGGCTACAATGAGCAGTTCTTC.

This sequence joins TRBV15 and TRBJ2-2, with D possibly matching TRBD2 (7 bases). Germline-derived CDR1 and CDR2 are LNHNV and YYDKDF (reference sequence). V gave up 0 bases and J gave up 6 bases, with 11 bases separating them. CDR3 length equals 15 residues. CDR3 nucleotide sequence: TGTGCCACCAGCAGAGATCGGGGGGCCCCCGGGGAGCTGTTTTTT. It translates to CATSRDRGAPGELFF.

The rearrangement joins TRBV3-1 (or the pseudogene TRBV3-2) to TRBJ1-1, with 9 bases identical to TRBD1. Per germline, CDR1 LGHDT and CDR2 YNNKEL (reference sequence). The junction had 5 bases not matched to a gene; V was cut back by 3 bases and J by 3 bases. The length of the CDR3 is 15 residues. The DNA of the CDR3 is TGTGCCAGCAGCCATCTGACAGGGGGGTACACTGAAGCTTTCTTT. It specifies CASSHLTGGYTEAFF.

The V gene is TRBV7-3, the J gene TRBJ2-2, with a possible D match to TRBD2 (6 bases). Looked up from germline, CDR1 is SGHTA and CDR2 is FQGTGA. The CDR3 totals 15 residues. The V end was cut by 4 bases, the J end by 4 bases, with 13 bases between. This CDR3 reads CASSSSAGRTGELFF. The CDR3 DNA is TGTGCCAGCAGCTCCTCCGCGGGGCGCACCGGGGAGCTGTTTTTT. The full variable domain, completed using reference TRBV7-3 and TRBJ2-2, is GAGVSQTPSNKVTEKGKYVELRCDPISGHTALYWYRQSLGQGPEFLIYFQGTGAADDSGLPNDRFFAVRPEGSVSTLKIQRTERGDSAVYLCASSSSAGRTGELFFGEGSRLTVL.

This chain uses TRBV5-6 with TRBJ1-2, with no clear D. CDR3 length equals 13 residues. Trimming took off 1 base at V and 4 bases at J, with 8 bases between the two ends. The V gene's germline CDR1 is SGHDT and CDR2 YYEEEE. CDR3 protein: CASSLKQPYGYTF. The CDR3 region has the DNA TGTGCCAGCAGCTTGAAACAACCCTATGGCTACACCTTC.